This record concerns one T cell receptor (beta chain) sequence. Its recognized antigen is unknown. No clone much larger than this one lies a single base away; base qualities are absent. Per the publication, the time point label means: baseline before first vaccination. Vaccinee samples were obtained from the UK trials COV001 and COV002, which included a single-blind randomized controlled phase 2/3 trial of AZD1222 (ChAdOx1 nCoV-19) in healthy adults. Trial participant PBMC samples were collected at day 0 and day 28 after the second dose for TCRbeta chain sequencing. The data are from a study of T cell responses to AZD1222 COVID-19 vaccine (dated by TCRdb to about 2021). For the study in its entirety: AZD1222 recipients given second doses at about 4 weeks or at about 12 weeks were pooled, since spike-specific TCR depth and breadth were not found to differ between the two schedules. Trial participants were enrolled by age into 18-55, 56-69 and 70-plus year subgroups, with 148, 28 and 57 TCR-sequenced participants respectively. TCR sequencing covered some 250 trial participants: 200 to 220 given two doses of AZD1222 and some 25 given two doses of MenACWY control vaccine.

The CDR3 regions of human TCRbeta chains were analyzed by immunosequencing. Processing in the source paper ran as follows. Repertoire TCRs were checked for matches against a reference library of SARS-CoV-2-specific TCRs that had been generated using the MIRA antigen-specificity platform. Breadth was defined as the fraction of unique TCRs that were SARS-CoV-2-associated. Depth was defined as the fraction of total T cells that were SARS-CoV-2-associated. Using the MIRA data, each spike-specific TCR was mapped to the spike region that the TCR reacts to and placed in a CD4 or CD8 class. Log10-transformed breadth and depth values were compared by one-way ANOVA with Sidak's multiple comparisons tests. TCRdb's version of the immuneACCESS table is confined to in-frame rearrangements and falls short of the full clone set. An unresolved V gene accounts for under half of the shortfall where checked; the remainder is of unknown origin. D and trimming were read from the DNA, whereas the V and J calls and clone size are those reported in that table. Present in this sample are about 140,000 clones, around 90% of which were seen just once. The ten largest clones represent roughly 1.3% of the sample.

Results the study describes overall, beyond this receptor: In the small 56-69-year group, the increase in depth fell short of significance, most likely because of low power. Reportedly, almost half of the unique spike-specific TCRs recognized epitopes lying outside the regions that are mutated in the B.1.351 and B.1.1.7 variants. Conclusions about previously exposed vaccinees were limited because only six AZD1222 recipients were SARS-CoV-2 seropositive at baseline. Participants were mostly white British, with more females than males. The authors suggested clonal diversity may have been underestimated. Because no samples from the day 14 peak response were available, repertoires could be characterized only after the peak T cell response. Spike-specific TCR breadth and depth rose significantly after two AZD1222 doses compared with day 0 and with MenACWY recipients. The vaccine-associated CD4 TCRs covered the entire spike protein, and the dominant responses fell in regions 160-218 and 743-854.

The CDR3 spans 15 residues, from the cysteine through the phenylalanine. Of the read, only the CDR3 DNA is kept; its 45 bases are in frame from base 1. CDR1 and CDR2, per the germline V gene, are SGHDT and YYEEEE. Here V drops 0 bases and J drops 4 bases, and the junction holds 0 bases not matched to any gene. The chain couples TRBV5-6 to TRBJ2-5; the junction holds 13 bases that match TRBD2. The receptor comes from an adult in good health. The sequencing used peripheral blood, collected on day 0 of AZD1222 vaccination. The CDR3: CASSLGLAGGETQYF. The DNA reads TGTGCCAGCAGCTTGGGACTAGCGGGAGGAGAGACCCAGTACTTC.